Listed here are 7 T cell receptor beta chains from one sample, sequenced in a study of post-analysis software for immune sequencing data. Points from the study as a whole: A handful of TRBV segments were significantly more frequent in patients than in controls. TRBV5-6, TRBV5-1 and TRBV20-1 were among these segments.

No antigens are known for them. Sequencing libraries made from TCR beta cDNA carried unique molecular identifiers. A single record per CDR3 protein comes from TCRdb applying MiXCR to the PCR reads. Of around 710,000 distinct CDR3 sequences detected, 40% to 55% appear once; the ten largest clones hold 4.9%. The sequencing sample was made of blood. These receptors were collected from a girl under 18 with multiple sclerosis.

This chain links TRBV12-3 or TRBV12-4 with TRBJ1-1; maybe TRBD1 (6 bases). This CDR3 comprises 14 residues. V was pared by 5 bases and J by 3 bases, with 13 bases between. The CDR3 bases are TGTGCCAGCAGTATAGGGGGGACGGACACTGAAGCTTTCTTT. Translated: CASSIGGTDTEAFF.

The chain employs TRBV7-3 and TRBJ2-1; tentatively, D is TRBD1 or TRBD2 (5 bases each). The CDR3 spans 16 residues. The V end lost 0 bases, the J end lost 2 bases, and 11 bases lay between the germline ends. Germline CDR1 and CDR2: SGHTA and FQGTGA. The CDR3, as DNA: TGTGCCAGCAGCTTAACGGGGGTCAGCCCCTACAATGAGCAGTTCTTC. Encoded protein: CASSLTGVSPYNEQFF.

In its sample, this clonotype was seen a few times. The V gene is TRBV29-1, the J gene TRBJ2-7, with a weak D call TRBD2 (6 bases). Per germline, CDR1 SQVTM and CDR2 ANQGSEA. Trimming left V 1 base short and J 5 bases short, with 9 bases between. The CDR3 covers 12 residues. CDR3 amino acids: CSVEVGGDEQYF. The CDR3 nucleotides read TGCAGCGTTGAAGTCGGAGGGGACGAGCAGTACTTC.

This chain connects TRBV7-2 to TRBJ2-5; 10 positions match TRBD1. The J call may be wrong; the DNA end is better matched by TRBJ2-7. Germline values: CDR1 SGHTA, CDR2 FQGNSA. The CDR3 is 16 residues long. CDR3 bases: TGTGCCAGCAGCTTAGATTTGGGGACAGGGGCCTCCGAGCAGTACTTC. The encoded protein is CASSLDLGTGASEQYF.

J is TRBJ1-6 and V is TRBV5-6, with 8 bases identical to TRBD1. With V trimmed by 4 bases and J by 7 bases, 7 bases remained unmatched. The length of the CDR3 is 15 residues. The germline V gene has CDR1 SGHDT and CDR2 YYEEEE. DNA of the CDR3: TGTGCCAGCAGCCTACCGGACAGGGAGAATTCACCCCTCCACTTT. Amino acids: CASSLPDRENSPLHF.

The CDR3 region is CSAVTGVNTEAFF. The DNA for the CDR3 is TGCAGCGCAGTGACAGGGGTGAACACTGAAGCTTTCTTT. The V and J genes are TRBV29-1 and TRBJ1-1, with 8 nucleotides matching TRBD1. With V trimmed by 7 bases and J by 0 bases, 4 bases remained unmatched. Germline V gene data show CDR1 as SQVTM and CDR2 as ANQGSEA. The CDR3 is made up of 13 amino acids.

The rearrangement joins TRBV28 to TRBJ2-7; 8 nucleotides match TRBD2. Germline loops: CDR1 MDHEN, CDR2 SYDVKM. The CDR3 totals 17 residues. V was clipped by 4 bases and J by 1 base; unmatched bases: 12. The DNA for the CDR3 is TGTGCCAGCAGTTCCTACCCGGGGGGGCAGTTTTCCTACGAGCAGTACTTC. The encoded protein is CASSSYPGGQFSYEQYF.